The present TCR beta chain was sequenced within a study of T cell repertoires and HLA-DP antigens. Libraries were prepared by immunoSEQ multiplex PCR; TCRdb keeps only in-frame clonotypes and omits some of them. Among 85,000 to 90,000 clones listed, about nine tenths were seen once. Of note for this clone: What it binds is unknown.

The V gene's germline CDR1 is SQVTM and CDR2 ANQGSEA. V gave up 1 base and J gave up 7 bases, with 7 bases separating them. CDR3 length: 11 amino acids. What was sequenced was CD4+ T cells from PBMCs. The rearrangement uses TRBV29-1 and TRBJ1-2, with D possibly matching TRBD1 (6 bases). This clonotype originated in a man aged 45-65 years in good health and CMV-seronegative. CDR3 protein: CSVEAGVGYTF. CDR3 DNA sequence: TGCAGCGTTGAAGCAGGGGTTGGCTACACCTTC.